This T cell receptor (beta chain) originates from a study of blood T cell repertoires in COVID-19. Study-wide background: Italy, Spain and the United States were the sources of the convalescent and acute COVID-19 samples. Nucleic acid was either cDNA or gDNA, and it came from T cells, B-cell-depleted T cells, or PBMCs.

CDR1 is MNHEY, CDR2 SVGAGI, per germline. V lost 0 bases and J lost 0, with 5 bases in between. The CDR3 totals 14 residues. Per the study methods: From reference gene primer amplification, estimates of nucleated cell counts were derived. Using immunoSEQ multiplex PCR, the repertoire was profiled, and TCRdb retains in-frame clones only, with some absent. The V and J calls and clone size are taken from that table; D and trimming were inferred from the DNA. The table lists 150,000 to 200,000 clones, more than 75% of them singletons, with roughly 3.3% in the top ten. The TCR was taken from a man aged 18 to 30 with active or convalescent COVID-19. The genes are TRBV6-5 and TRBJ1-1; D ambiguous. The sequencing sample was made of peripheral blood. In DNA, the CDR3 is TGTGCCAGCAGTTACTCACAAGTGAACACTGAAGCTTTCTTT. This gives the protein CASSYSQVNTEAFF.